This entry concerns a single T cell receptor beta chain. Its antigen remains unknown. This sample stems from a study of T cell responses to AZD1222 COVID-19 vaccine. General study results and limits: Targeting of unmutated variant regions was reportedly seen in nearly half of spike-specific TCRs. The donors showed a predominance of white British ancestry and of females, with possible underestimation of clonal diversity. Compared with day 0, the breadth and depth of the Spike-specific TCR repertoire rose significantly after two doses of AZD1222.

Germline V gene data show CDR1 as MNHNS and CDR2 as SASEGT. The trim removed 4 bases at V and 10 bases at J, leaving 16 bases unmatched. The CDR3 contains 17 residues. Repertoires were generated with immunoSEQ multiplex PCR, while TCRdb's copy carries only in-frame clones and drops some. The table lists roughly 150,000 clones, roughly 80% of them singletons. Specimen: peripheral blood, collected on day 0 of AZD1222 vaccination. V is TRBV6-1 and J is TRBJ2-1, with 10 nucleotides matching TRBD1. The origin of this receptor is an adult in good health. The CDR3, as DNA: TGTGCCAGCAGTGGACCCCTGGGACAGGGGAGGTTCGGGGAGCAGTTCTTC. Protein: CASSGPLGQGRFGEQFF.